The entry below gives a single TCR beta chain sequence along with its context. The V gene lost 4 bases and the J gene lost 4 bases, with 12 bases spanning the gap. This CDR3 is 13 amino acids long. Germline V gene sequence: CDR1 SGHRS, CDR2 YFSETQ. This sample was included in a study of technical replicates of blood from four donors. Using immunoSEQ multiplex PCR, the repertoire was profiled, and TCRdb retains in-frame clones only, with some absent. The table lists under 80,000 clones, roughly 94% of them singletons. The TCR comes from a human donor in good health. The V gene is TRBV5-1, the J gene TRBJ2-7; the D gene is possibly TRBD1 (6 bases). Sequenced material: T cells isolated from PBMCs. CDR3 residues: CASSTDSRYEQYF. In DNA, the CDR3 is TGCGCCAGCAGCACGGACAGCCGTTACGAGCAGTACTTC.